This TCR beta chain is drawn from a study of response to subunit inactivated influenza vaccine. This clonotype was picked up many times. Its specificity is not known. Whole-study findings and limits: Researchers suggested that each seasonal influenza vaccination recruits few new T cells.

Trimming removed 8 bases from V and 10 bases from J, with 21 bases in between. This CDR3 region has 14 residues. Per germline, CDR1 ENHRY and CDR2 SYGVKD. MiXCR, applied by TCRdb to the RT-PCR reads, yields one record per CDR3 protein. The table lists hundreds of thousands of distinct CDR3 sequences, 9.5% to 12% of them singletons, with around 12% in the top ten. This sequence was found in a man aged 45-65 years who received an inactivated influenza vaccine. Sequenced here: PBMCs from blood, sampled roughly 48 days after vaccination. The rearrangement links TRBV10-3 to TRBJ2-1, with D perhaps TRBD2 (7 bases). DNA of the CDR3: TGTGCCATCGGACCGAGGGGGGGTTTAAAAGAGCAGTTCTTC. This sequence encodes CAIGPRGGLKEQFF.